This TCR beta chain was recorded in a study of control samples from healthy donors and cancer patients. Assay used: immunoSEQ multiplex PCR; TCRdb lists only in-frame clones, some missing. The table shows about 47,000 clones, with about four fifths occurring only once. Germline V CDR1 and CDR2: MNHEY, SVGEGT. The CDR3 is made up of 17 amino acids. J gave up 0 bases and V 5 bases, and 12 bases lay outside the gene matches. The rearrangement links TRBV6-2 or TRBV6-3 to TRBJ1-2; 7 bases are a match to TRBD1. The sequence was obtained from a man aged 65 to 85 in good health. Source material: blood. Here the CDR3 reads CASSPRTGREANYGYTF. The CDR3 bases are TGTGCCAGCAGTCCCCGGACAGGCCGGGAGGCTAACTATGGCTACACCTTC.